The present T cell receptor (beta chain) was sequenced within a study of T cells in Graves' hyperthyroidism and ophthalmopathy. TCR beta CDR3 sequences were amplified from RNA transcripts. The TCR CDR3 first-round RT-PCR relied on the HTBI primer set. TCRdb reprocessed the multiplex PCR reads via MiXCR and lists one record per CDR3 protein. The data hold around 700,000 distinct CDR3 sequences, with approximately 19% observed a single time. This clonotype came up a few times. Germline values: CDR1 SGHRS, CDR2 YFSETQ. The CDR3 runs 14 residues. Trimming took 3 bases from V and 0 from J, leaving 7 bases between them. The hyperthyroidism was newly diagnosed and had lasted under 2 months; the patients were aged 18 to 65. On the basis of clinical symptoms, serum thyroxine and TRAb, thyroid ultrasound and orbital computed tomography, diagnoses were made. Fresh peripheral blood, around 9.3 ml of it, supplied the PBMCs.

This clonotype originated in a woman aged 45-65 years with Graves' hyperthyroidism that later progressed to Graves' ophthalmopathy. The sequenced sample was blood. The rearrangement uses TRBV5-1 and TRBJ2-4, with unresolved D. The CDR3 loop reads CASSSTVAKNIQYF. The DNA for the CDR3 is TGCGCCAGCAGCTCGACTGTAGCCAAAAACATTCAGTACTTC.